The 10 T cell receptor beta chains given below trace back to one sample, sequenced in a study of T cell repertoires in cytomegalovirus infection. TCRdb reprocessed the reads via MiXCR and lists one record per CDR3 protein. This sample has about 740,000 distinct CDR3 sequences, with 35% found just once. Sequencing was done on a sample of PBMCs. The receptors here all came from a human donor in good health (CMV status not recorded). Some clones in this sample may be carry-over from other donors' samples.

This clonotype was seen ten or more times. V gene TRBV28 combines with J gene TRBJ2-1; 8 bases fit TRBD2. Trimming took 7 bases from V and 6 from J; bases not matched to a gene: 11. This CDR3 spans 15 amino acids. The germline V gene encodes CDR1 MDHEN and CDR2 SYDVKM. In nucleotides, the CDR3 is TGTGCCAGCAATCAAGGGACTAGTATTGGCAATGAGCAGTTCTTC. This codes for CASNQGTSIGNEQFF.

CDR3 DNA sequence: TGTGCCAGCGGAGAGGTGGCAGGGGGTTTTTCACCCCTCCACTTT. Translation: CASGEVAGGFSPLHF. The chain uses TRBV5-5 and TRBJ1-6; 7 nucleotides line up with TRBD1. Germline-derived CDR1 and CDR2 are SGHKS and YYEKEE (reference sequence). This CDR3 has 15 amino acids. The trim removed 7 bases at V and 9 bases at J, leaving 13 bases unmatched.

The V gene is TRBV28, the J gene TRBJ1-4; a weak D match, TRBD1 (5 bases). CDR3 size: 14 residues. Trimming took 10 bases from V and 11 from J, leaving 23 bases between them. The germline V gene encodes CDR1 MDHEN and CDR2 SYDVKM. CDR3 protein: CAITGRDRLDKLFF. DNA for the CDR3: TGTGCCATCACCGGGCGGGACCGACTTGACAAACTGTTTTTT. The full variable domain, its missing parts supplied by reference TRBV28 and TRBJ1-4, is DVKVTQSSRYLVKRTGEKVFLECVQDMDHENMFWYRQDPGLGLRLIYFSYDVKMKEKGDIPEGYSVSREKKERFSLILESASTNQTSMYLCAITGRDRLDKLFFGSGTQLSVL.

V and J are TRBV27 and TRBJ2-7; D tentatively fits TRBD1 or TRBD2 (5 bases each). Germline values: CDR1 MNHEY, CDR2 SMNVEV (reference sequence). The CDR3 has 14 residues. The V end was cut by 5 bases, the J end by 2 bases, with 13 bases between. The CDR3 reads CASSGRGLAYEQYF. In DNA form, the CDR3 reads TGTGCCAGCAGTGGACGGGGCCTAGCCTACGAGCAGTACTTC.

The genes are TRBV12-3 or TRBV12-4 and TRBJ2-6, with no clear D. The length of the CDR3 is 14 residues. Trimming removed 9 bases from V and 1 base from J, with 10 bases in between. CDR3 region: CARLPGSGANVLTF. The CDR3 DNA is TGTGCCAGGTTACCGGGTTCTGGGGCCAACGTCCTGACTTTC.

The chain has TRBV6-6 and TRBJ2-1; TRBD2 agrees at 13 bases. The CDR3 runs to 16 residues. Germline assignment: CDR1 MNHNY and CDR2 SVGAGI (reference sequence). Trimming cost V 5 bases and J 6 bases; bases outside gene matches: 7. CDR3 bases: TGTGCCAGCAGTGATACCGGACTAGCGGGAGCCAATGAGCAGTTCTTC. This encodes CASSDTGLAGANEQFF.

This clonotype was detected only a few times. The chain recombines TRBV7-6 with TRBJ2-3; 9 bases map to TRBD1. V lost 1 base and J lost 3; bases outside the gene matches: 8. Germline lookup yields CDR1 SGHVS and CDR2 FNYEAQ. This CDR3 comprises 17 residues. CDR3 residues: CASSLEWDRVMTDTQYF. In DNA form, the CDR3 reads TGTGCCAGCAGCTTAGAATGGGACAGGGTCATGACAGATACGCAGTATTTT.

This clonotype has at least ten counts. The CDR3 loop is CASSHPQGGRDNEQFF. In DNA, the CDR3 is TGCGCCAGCAGCCATCCCCAGGGGGGCAGGGACAATGAGCAGTTCTTC. This chain uses TRBV4-1 with TRBJ2-1; D may be TRBD1 (7 bases). Trimming removed 3 bases at V and 5 bases at J, with 17 bases between. CDR1 is MGHRA and CDR2 is YSYEKL in the germline V gene. The CDR3 covers 16 residues.

J is TRBJ1-2 and V is TRBV5-1; 7 nucleotides align to TRBD1. Germline assignment: CDR1 SGHRS and CDR2 YFSETQ. This CDR3 is 14 amino acids long. V was pared by 4 bases and J by 3 bases, with 6 bases of the junction left unmatched. The CDR3 reads CASSTRQGHYGYTF. The CDR3 DNA is TGCGCCAGCAGCACCCGACAGGGACACTATGGCTACACCTTC.

The table lists this clonotype with many counts. CDR3 loop: CASSLVELYEQYF. DNA for the CDR3: TGTGCCAGCAGCTTAGTCGAGCTCTACGAGCAGTACTTC. The V call is TRBV7-2, the J call TRBJ2-7; D is ambiguous. Germline lookup yields CDR1 SGHTA and CDR2 FQGNSA. V was shortened by 1 base and J by 3 bases, with 7 bases between the two germline ends. The CDR3 runs 13 residues.